The clone carrying this T cell receptor beta chain was seen a few times. What it binds is unknown. The authors built TCR beta libraries using iRepertoire HTBI primers and Arm-PCR of CDR3 regions. Original processing methods: Among the samples, around 58 TRBV and more than twelve TRBJ segments were identified. MiXCR was run by TCRdb on the multiplex PCR reads, yielding one entry per CDR3 protein. It is TCRdb's table, rather than the study itself, that gives the V and J calls and clone size. Of 440,000 or so distinct CDR3 sequences listed, about a sixth are singletons. The data originate from a study of regulatory T cells in long-lasting Graves disease. Findings of the study overall: It was in persistent disease that TRBV28, TRBJ1-2 and TRBJ2-5 were favored.

Regarding time point: newly diagnosed GD, antithyroid drugs for less than 3 months. PBMC-extracted RNA yielded the TCR library. This CDR3 comprises 17 residues. The junction had 3 bases not matched to a gene; V was cut back by 0 bases and J by 3 bases. Germline lookup yields CDR1 SGHTS and CDR2 YDEGEE. The same data also went into a second study, on T cells in Graves' hyperthyroidism and ophthalmopathy. That report adds: The study defined stable Graves' hyperthyroidism as no ophthalmopathy progression within 18 months. Hyperthyroidism was newly diagnosed in patients aged 18 to 65 (duration under 2 months).

The chain couples TRBV5-8 to TRBJ2-4, with TRBD2 matching 13 bases. The specimen comprised peripheral blood mononuclear cells (PBMCs), sampled at new diagnosis, from a patient treated with antithyroid drugs. The receptor was derived from a woman aged 30 to 39 with Graves disease. CDR3 residues: CASSLAGLAGYKNIQYF. The CDR3, as DNA: TGTGCCAGCAGCTTGGCGGGACTAGCGGGATACAAAAACATTCAGTACTTC.